This record covers a single TCR beta chain. This specimen comes from a study of blood T cell repertoires in COVID-19. Study-level information: The United States, Italy and Spain provided the acute and convalescent COVID-19 samples. Nucleic acid was either cDNA or gDNA, and it came from T cells, B-cell-depleted T cells, or PBMCs.

Study processing details: The authors estimated nucleated cell counts from reference gene primer amplification. Assay used: immunoSEQ multiplex PCR; TCRdb lists only in-frame clones, some missing. V and J calls and clone size are those listed in that table; D and trimming were worked out from the DNA. The table includes around 39,000 clones, 65% to 85% detected once. The source is an elderly man with active or convalescent COVID-19. The sequenced sample was peripheral blood.

Written as DNA, the CDR3 is TGTGCCAGCAGCCAAGGACAGGGGGTTAAGGGCTACACCTTC. Amino acid sequence: CASSQGQGVKGYTF. The genes are TRBV3-1 (or the pseudogene TRBV3-2) and TRBJ1-2, with 9 bases identical to TRBD1. V lost 1 base to trimming and J lost 8 bases; unmatched junction nucleotides: 5. Germline values: CDR1 LGHDT, CDR2 YNNKEL (reference sequence). This CDR3 is built from 14 residues.